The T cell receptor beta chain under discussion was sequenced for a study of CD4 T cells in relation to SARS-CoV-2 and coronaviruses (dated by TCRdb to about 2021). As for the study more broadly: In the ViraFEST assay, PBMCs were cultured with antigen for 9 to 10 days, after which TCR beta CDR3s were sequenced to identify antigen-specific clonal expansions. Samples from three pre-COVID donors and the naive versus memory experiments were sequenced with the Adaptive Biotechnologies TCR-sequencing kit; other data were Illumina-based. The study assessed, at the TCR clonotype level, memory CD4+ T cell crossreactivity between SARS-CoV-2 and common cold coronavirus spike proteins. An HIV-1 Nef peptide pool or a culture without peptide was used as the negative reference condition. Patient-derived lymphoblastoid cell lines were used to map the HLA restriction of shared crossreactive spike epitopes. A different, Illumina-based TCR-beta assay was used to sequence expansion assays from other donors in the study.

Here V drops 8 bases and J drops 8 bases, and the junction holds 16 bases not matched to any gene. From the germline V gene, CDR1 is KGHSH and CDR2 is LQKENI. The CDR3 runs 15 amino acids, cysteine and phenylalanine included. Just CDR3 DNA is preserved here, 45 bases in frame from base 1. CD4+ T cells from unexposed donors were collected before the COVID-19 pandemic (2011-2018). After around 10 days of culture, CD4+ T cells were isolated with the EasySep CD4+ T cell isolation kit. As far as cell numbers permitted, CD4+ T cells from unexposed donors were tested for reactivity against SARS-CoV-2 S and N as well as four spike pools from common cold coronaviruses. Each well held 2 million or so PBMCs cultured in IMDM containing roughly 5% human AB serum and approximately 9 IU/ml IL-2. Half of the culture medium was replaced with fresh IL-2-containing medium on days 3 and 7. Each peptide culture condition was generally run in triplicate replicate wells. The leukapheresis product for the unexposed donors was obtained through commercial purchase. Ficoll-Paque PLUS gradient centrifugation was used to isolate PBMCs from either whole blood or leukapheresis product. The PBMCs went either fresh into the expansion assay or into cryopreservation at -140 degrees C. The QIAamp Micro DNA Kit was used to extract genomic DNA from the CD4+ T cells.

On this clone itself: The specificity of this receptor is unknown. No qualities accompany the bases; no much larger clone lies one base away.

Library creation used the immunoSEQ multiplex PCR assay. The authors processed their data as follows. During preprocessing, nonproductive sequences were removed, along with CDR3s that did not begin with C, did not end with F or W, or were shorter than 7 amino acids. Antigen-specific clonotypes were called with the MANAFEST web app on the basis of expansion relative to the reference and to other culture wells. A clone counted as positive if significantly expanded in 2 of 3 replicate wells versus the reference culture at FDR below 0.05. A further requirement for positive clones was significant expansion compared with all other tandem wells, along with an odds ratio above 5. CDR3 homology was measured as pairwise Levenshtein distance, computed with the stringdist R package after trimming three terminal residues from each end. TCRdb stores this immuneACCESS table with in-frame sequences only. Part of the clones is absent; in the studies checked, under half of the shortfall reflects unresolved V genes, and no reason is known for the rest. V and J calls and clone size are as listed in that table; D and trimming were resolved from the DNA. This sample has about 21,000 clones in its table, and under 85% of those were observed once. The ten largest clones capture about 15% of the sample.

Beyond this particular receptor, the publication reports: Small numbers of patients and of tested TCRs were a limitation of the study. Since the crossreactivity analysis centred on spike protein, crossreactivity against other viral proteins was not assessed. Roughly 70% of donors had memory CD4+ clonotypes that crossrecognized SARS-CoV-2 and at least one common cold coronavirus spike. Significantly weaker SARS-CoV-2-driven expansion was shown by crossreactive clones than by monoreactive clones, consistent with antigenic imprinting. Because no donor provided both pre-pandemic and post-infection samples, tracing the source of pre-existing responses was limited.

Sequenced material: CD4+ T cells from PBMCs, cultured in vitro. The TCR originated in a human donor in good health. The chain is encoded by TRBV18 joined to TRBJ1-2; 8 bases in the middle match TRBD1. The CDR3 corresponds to CASVGASQGAGGYTF. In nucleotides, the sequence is TGTGCCAGCGTGGGGGCCAGTCAGGGGGCAGGCGGCTACACCTTC.